This TCR beta chain was captured by sequencing in a study of blood T cell repertoires in COVID-19. Germline CDR1 is KGHSH and CDR2 is LQKENI. V lost 5 bases and J lost 0, with 14 bases in between. The CDR3 runs to 16 residues. This table comes from immunoSEQ multiplex PCR, and its TCRdb copy is limited to in-frame clones, with some not included. This repertoire shows about 220,000 clones, roughly 85% found once; its top ten account for 2.4%. Sequencing was performed on peripheral blood. The rearrangement uses TRBV18 and TRBJ2-1; D might be TRBD1 (5 bases). The receptor comes from a woman in her 70s with COVID-19, enrolled during active disease. The CDR3 here is CASSFTTDSSYNEQFF. CDR3 nucleotides: TGTGCCAGCTCATTTACCACCGACAGCTCCTACAATGAGCAGTTCTTC.